This TCR beta chain comes out of a study of blood T cell repertoires in COVID-19. Study-level information: There were acute and convalescent COVID-19 samples, and they came from the United States, Italy and Spain. T cells, B-cell-depleted T cells, or PBMCs provided the cDNA or gDNA that served as material.

Authors' methods: Estimation of nucleated cell counts was performed using reference gene primer amplification. Repertoires were generated with immunoSEQ multiplex PCR, while TCRdb's copy carries only in-frame clones and drops some. The V and J calls and the clone size are those of that table, but D and trimming were determined from the DNA. In the table there are around 320,000 clones, roughly 85% of which are singletons. This CDR3 is built from 16 residues. Germline trimming cut 6 bases from V and 6 bases from J; bases unmatched to any gene: 9. From germline, CDR1 is SEHNR and CDR2 FQNEAQ (reference sequence).

The specimen sequenced was peripheral blood. The chain uses TRBV7-9 and TRBJ2-6; TRBD1 matches 9 bases. The source is a human donor in a cohort sampled during active COVID-19. CDR3 in DNA: TGTGCCAGCAGGGCACCGGGACAGGGTTCGGCCAACGTCCTGACTTTC. Its protein product is CASRAPGQGSANVLTF.